This entry lists 32 T cell receptor beta chains sequenced from one sample in a study of blood T cell repertoires in COVID-19. Sequencing used immunoSEQ multiplex PCR; TCRdb keeps in-frame clones, though not all of them. The sample consists of some 80,000 clones, around 89% of them appearing once. The sequenced sample consisted of peripheral blood. The receptors come from a human donor in a cohort sampled during active COVID-19.

The chain employs TRBV6-6 and TRBJ2-6; 8 nucleotides align to TRBD1. Per germline, CDR1 MNHNY and CDR2 SVGAGI (reference sequence). V shed 5 bases, J shed 0 bases, and the junction held 6 bases outside the gene matches. The CDR3 runs 17 residues. The CDR3 protein is CASSPRQGFSGANVLTF. The DNA for the CDR3 is TGTGCCAGCAGTCCCCGACAGGGGTTCTCTGGGGCCAACGTCCTGACTTTC.

In its sample, this clone was seen a few times. V is TRBV19 and J is TRBJ1-2; D gene unclear. Trimming left V 8 bases short and J 4 bases short, with 11 bases between. This CDR3 is 12 amino acids long. CDR1 is LNHDA, CDR2 SQIVND, per germline (reference sequence). CDR3 in DNA: TGTGCCAGTTACACGATTCTCTATGGCTACACCTTC. Translation: CASYTILYGYTF.

The chain employs TRBV5-5 and TRBJ1-2, with D perhaps TRBD1 (5 bases). Trimming took off 4 bases at V and 8 bases at J, with 15 bases between the two ends. The germline V gene has CDR1 SGHKS and CDR2 YYEKEE (reference sequence). The CDR3 totals 13 residues. Here the CDR3 DNA reads TGTGCCAGCAGCCCTCGGGGGGGTTGGGGCTACACCTTC. Encoded protein: CASSPRGGWGYTF.

Here the CDR3 reads CASSLARGGNTEAFF. DNA of the CDR3: TGTGCCAGCAGCTTAGCTAGGGGAGGGAACACTGAAGCTTTCTTT. This chain connects TRBV11-2 to TRBJ1-1; D is possibly TRBD1 (5 bases). Between the trimmed V and J ends, which lost 1 base and 1 base, there was a span of 10 bases. Germline V gene sequence: CDR1 SGHAT, CDR2 FQNNGV. CDR3 length equals 15 residues.

The V gene is TRBV6-1, the J gene TRBJ2-7, with no clear D. The CDR3 extends over 17 amino acids. Looked up from germline, CDR1 is MNHNS and CDR2 is SASEGT. With 4 bases removed from V and 4 bases from J, the gap between germline ends came to 23 bases. CDR3 region: CASSVQELGQSMYEQYF. In DNA, the CDR3 is TGTGCCAGCAGTGTACAAGAACTGGGCCAGTCGATGTACGAGCAGTACTTC.

This clone was recorded a few times. J is TRBJ2-3 and V is TRBV29-1; 7 bases align to TRBD1. V shed 3 bases and J 5 bases; nucleotides not matched to a gene: 8. Germline values: CDR1 SQVTM, CDR2 ANQGSEA. The CDR3 spans 14 residues. This chain's CDR3 is CSVDGRGRRDTQYF. CDR3 sequence (DNA): TGCAGCGTTGACGGTAGGGGGCGAAGAGATACGCAGTATTTT.

CDR3 coding DNA: TGTGCCAGCAGTGAGGGAGTAGGGGGGGGGAATCAGCCCCAGCATTTT. As protein: CASSEGVGGGNQPQHF. The genes are TRBV6-1 and TRBJ1-5, with D perhaps matching TRBD1 (6 bases). Germline V CDR1 and CDR2: MNHNS, SASEGT. The V end was cut by 3 bases, the J end by 4 bases, with 16 bases between. There are 16 residues in the CDR3.

The V gene is TRBV7-9, the J gene TRBJ2-3; D may be TRBD1 (5 bases). This CDR3 contains 14 residues. Deletions cut 5 bases from V and 4 bases from J, with 13 bases between. Germline V gene sequence: CDR1 SEHNR, CDR2 FQNEAQ (reference sequence). The CDR3 is CASSLRGSADTQYF. The CDR3 nucleotides read TGTGCCAGCAGCCTAAGGGGTTCAGCAGATACGCAGTATTTT.

On this clone itself: Mismatch with germline at one junction end may stem from a read error. V and J are TRBV6-5 and TRBJ1-5; 10 bases agree with TRBD1. The CDR3 contains 16 residues. The germline CDR1 and CDR2 sequences are MNHEY and SVGAGI. CDR3 residues: CVSSYSGQGLGQPQHF. Here the CDR3 DNA reads TGTGTCAGCAGTTACTCGGGACAGGGGCTCGGTCAGCCCCAGCATTTT.

The chain employs TRBV2 and TRBJ1-2, with a tentative D call TRBD1 (5 bases). The germline V and J ends were trimmed by 0 bases and 4 bases, with 6 bases remaining between them. CDR3 length equals 13 residues. CDR1 is SNHLY and CDR2 is FYNNEI in the germline V gene. CDR3 in DNA: TGTGCCAGCAGTGAAGCCAGGGTCTATGGCTACACCTTC. Translation gives CASSEARVYGYTF.

V gene TRBV7-9 combines with J gene TRBJ1-1; D perhaps matches TRBD1 (5 bases). CDR1 is SEHNR and CDR2 is FQNEAQ in the germline V gene (reference sequence). Trimming took off 0 bases at V and 5 bases at J, with 13 bases between the two ends. The CDR3 totals 15 residues. CDR3 in amino acids: CASSLAKTGGTEAFF. CDR3 DNA sequence: TGTGCCAGCAGCTTAGCGAAAACCGGGGGAACTGAAGCTTTCTTT.

The CDR3 loop is CASSLVGQGGYGYTF. CDR3 nucleotide sequence: TGTGCCAGCAGCTTAGTGGGACAGGGAGGCTATGGCTACACCTTC. The chain couples TRBV7-9 to TRBJ1-2, with 9 bases lining up with TRBD1. This CDR3 is built from 15 residues. Germline-derived CDR1 and CDR2 are SEHNR and FQNEAQ (reference sequence). The trim removed 1 base at V and 4 bases at J, leaving 4 bases unmatched. Full variable domain (remainder filled in from reference TRBV7-9 and TRBJ1-2): DTGVSQNPRHKITKRGQNVTFRCDPISEHNRLYWYRQTLGQGPEFLTYFQNEAQLEKSRLLSDRFSAERPKGSFSTLEIQRTEQGDSAMYLCASSLVGQGGYGYTFGSGTRLTVV.

V and J are TRBV24-1 and TRBJ1-4; TRBD1 matches at 10 bases. There are 17 residues in the CDR3. Germline lookup yields CDR1 KGHDR and CDR2 SFDVKD. V trimming: 4 bases; J trimming: 6 bases; junction bases outside the gene matches: 10. CDR3 residues: CATSDPLRTGGYEKLFF. CDR3 in DNA: TGTGCCACCAGTGACCCCCTACGGACAGGGGGATATGAAAAACTGTTTTTT.

The chain uses TRBV6-1 and TRBJ2-1, with TRBD1 matching 8 bases. With V trimmed by 1 base and J by 10 bases, 12 bases remained unmatched. CDR1 is MNHNS, CDR2 SASEGT, per germline. This CDR3 contains 16 residues. CDR3 residues: CASSEGSTGALIEQFF. As DNA, the CDR3 is TGTGCCAGCAGTGAAGGGTCGACAGGGGCGTTAATAGAGCAGTTCTTC.

This clone was detected a few times. The rearrangement links TRBV7-9 to TRBJ2-3; the match to TRBD2 covers 10 bases. The ends lost 5 bases at V and 7 bases at J; junction bases unmatched: 21. Per the germline V gene, CDR1 is SEHNR and CDR2 is FQNEAQ (reference sequence). The CDR3 totals 19 residues. The CDR3 reads CASSPMPRSGGDPKHTQYF. The CDR3, as DNA: TGTGCCAGCAGCCCAATGCCCCGAAGCGGGGGGGACCCCAAACATACGCAGTATTTT.

The chain joins TRBV10-1 to TRBJ2-2, with D possibly matching TRBD1 (6 bases). CDR3 size: 21 residues. Trimming removed 0 bases at V and 1 base at J, with 24 bases between. CDR1 WNHNN and CDR2 SYGVQD come from the germline V gene (reference sequence). CDR3 in amino acids: CASSESKLGPTGLLNTGELFF. CDR3 in DNA: TGCGCCAGCAGTGAGTCTAAATTGGGCCCTACAGGGCTACTGAACACCGGGGAGCTGTTTTTT.

The chain joins TRBV6-5 to TRBJ2-7; D call uncertain. The CDR3 is 11 residues long. The germline gives CDR1 MNHEY, CDR2 SVGAGI. Trimming left V 6 bases short and J 4 bases short, with 7 bases between. CDR3 nucleotide sequence: TGTGCCAGCAGGACAACTTACGAGCAGTACTTC. Protein: CASRTTYEQYF.

The chain has TRBV7-2 and TRBJ2-1; 7 nucleotides line up with TRBD1. Germline V gives CDR1 SGHTA, CDR2 FQGNSA. The CDR3 has 12 amino acids. V dropped 0 bases and J dropped 10; count of bases not matched to a gene: 0. CDR3 amino acids: CASSLARGEQFF. CDR3 sequence (DNA): TGTGCCAGCAGCTTAGCCAGGGGGGAGCAGTTCTTC.

The chain carries TRBV5-1 and TRBJ2-7, with 8 bases that match TRBD1. Germline CDR1 is SGHRS and CDR2 is YFSETQ. The CDR3 runs to 15 residues. After removal of 4 bases from V and 3 bases from J, the junction contained 9 bases not matched to a gene. CDR3 region: CASSVTGANYYEQYF. The DNA of the CDR3 is TGCGCCAGCAGCGTGACAGGGGCCAATTACTACGAGCAGTACTTC.

The gene calls are TRBV30 and TRBJ1-6; the match to TRBD1 covers 8 bases. The ends lost 0 bases at V and 4 bases at J; junction bases unmatched: 5. CDR3 length equals 16 residues. Germline V gene lookup returns CDR1 GTSNPN and CDR2 SVGIG (reference sequence). The CDR3 DNA follows: TGTGCCTGGAGTGTACAGGGGACAGGATATAATTCACCCCTCCACTTT. Protein product: CAWSVQGTGYNSPLHF.

The chain joins TRBV5-6 to TRBJ2-5; TRBD1 is a possible D gene (5 bases). The CDR3 contains 13 residues. V shed 2 bases and J shed 5 bases, with 10 bases lying between them. The germline V gene encodes CDR1 SGHDT and CDR2 YYEEEE. The CDR3: CASSFRVEETQYF. The CDR3 DNA reads as TGTGCCAGCAGCTTCAGGGTAGAGGAGACCCAGTACTTC.

The V and J genes are TRBV5-1 and TRBJ1-3; the match to TRBD1 covers 7 bases. The length of the CDR3 is 14 residues. The V gene end was trimmed by 0 bases and the J gene end by 4 bases; junction bases not matched to a gene: 1. The germline gives CDR1 SGHRS, CDR2 YFSETQ. The CDR3 coding sequence is TGCGCCAGCAGCTTGGGGGACAGCGGAAACACCATATATTTT. Translating it yields CASSLGDSGNTIYF.

V and J are TRBV6-2 or TRBV6-3 and TRBJ2-1, with TRBD2 matching over 8 bases. This CDR3 has 16 residues. The germline V gene has CDR1 MNHEY and CDR2 SVGEGT. V dropped 6 bases and J dropped 0; count of bases not matched to a gene: 7. CDR3: CASSDLAGSSYNEQFF. For the CDR3, the DNA is TGTGCCAGCAGCGATTTAGCGGGGAGCTCCTACAATGAGCAGTTCTTC.

This chain uses TRBV11-2 with TRBJ2-5, with D unresolved. V was clipped by 3 bases and J by 5 bases, with 19 bases between them. Germline CDR1 and CDR2: SGHAT and FQNNGV. This CDR3 has 16 residues. The CDR3 spells CASSFSISLVRETQYF. In DNA, the CDR3 is TGTGCCAGCAGCTTTAGTATTTCTTTGGTACGGGAGACCCAGTACTTC.

The V call is TRBV4-1, the J call TRBJ1-2; TRBD1 matches at 9 bases. Trimming took 4 bases from V and 1 from J; bases not matched to a gene: 1. Germline loops: CDR1 MGHRA, CDR2 YSYEKL. The CDR3 runs 14 residues. CDR3 region: CASSPGQGNYGYTF. CDR3 bases: TGCGCCAGCAGCCCGGGACAGGGTAACTATGGCTACACCTTC.

This clone was observed a single time. The chain uses TRBV19 and TRBJ2-1; unclear D gene. The V and J ends lost 1 base and 8 bases respectively, with 9 bases between them. From germline, CDR1 is LNHDA and CDR2 SQIVND (reference sequence). CDR3 length: 13 residues. The CDR3 spells CASSIGPPYEQFF. CDR3 bases: TGTGCCAGTAGTATAGGTCCCCCATATGAGCAGTTCTTC.

The V call is TRBV7-6, the J call TRBJ2-1; 12 positions agree with TRBD2. The CDR3 spans 18 residues. Unmatched junction bases numbered 10, after V lost 5 bases and J lost 2 bases. From germline, CDR1 is SGHVS and CDR2 FNYEAQ. The CDR3 here is CASSLVGRLAGAYNEQFF. The CDR3 DNA follows: TGTGCCAGCAGCCTAGTGGGGCGACTAGCGGGGGCCTACAATGAGCAGTTCTTC.

The V call is TRBV15, the J call TRBJ2-7; D is ambiguous. Trimming removed 0 bases at V and 3 bases at J, with 6 bases between. This CDR3 has 13 residues. Germline V gene data show CDR1 as LNHNV and CDR2 as YYDKDF (reference sequence). The CDR3 DNA follows: TGTGCCACCAGCAGAGATTCCGGCTACGAGCAGTACTTC. This translates into CATSRDSGYEQYF.

V gene TRBV15 combines with J gene TRBJ1-2; D gene uncertain. The CDR3 is made up of 15 amino acids. Germline CDR1 and CDR2: LNHNV and YYDKDF (reference sequence). Between the trimmed V and J ends, which lost 0 bases and 4 bases, there was a span of 12 bases. The CDR3 nucleotides are TGTGCCACCAGCAGAGAAGGCGGCAGAGTCTATGGCTACACCTTC. This sequence encodes CATSREGGRVYGYTF.

This sequence joins TRBV28 and TRBJ2-1; 8 bases map to TRBD1. The CDR3 has 16 residues. The V segment lost 6 bases and the J segment 4 bases; nucleotides outside the gene matches: 11. CDR1 is MDHEN, CDR2 SYDVKM, per germline. CDR3 DNA sequence: TGTGCCAGCAGCCTCCGGACAGGGTCGCTTTACAATGAGCAGTTCTTC. It codes for CASSLRTGSLYNEQFF.

This clone was observed a single time. The genes are TRBV5-1 and TRBJ2-7, with TRBD2 as a possible D gene (5 bases). The germline V gene has CDR1 SGHRS and CDR2 YFSETQ. The CDR3 has 17 amino acids. The ends were cut back, 0 bases at V and 6 bases at J, with 22 bases in the middle. The CDR3 DNA reads as TGCGCCAGCAGCTTGGCCGATCCCCGGAGACTACTAGGCGAGCAGTACTTC. It codes for CASSLADPRRLLGEQYF.

V usage is TRBV18 and J usage is TRBJ1-2, with 7 bases matching TRBD1. The germline gives CDR1 KGHSH, CDR2 LQKENI. The trim removed 5 bases at V and 7 bases at J, leaving 10 bases unmatched. The CDR3 length is 14 residues. CDR3 sequence reads: CASSVDRAFGGYTF. The CDR3 bases are TGTGCCAGCTCAGTAGACAGGGCTTTCGGTGGCTACACCTTC.